Presented here are 24 T cell receptor beta chains from one specimen sequenced in a study of T cells in women clearing cervical HPV infection. Using immunoSEQ multiplex PCR, the repertoire was profiled, and TCRdb retains in-frame clones only, with some absent. The listing records approximately 30,000 clones. Sequenced: blood buffy coat. The receptors come from a woman between 18 and 75 years old with a cervical HPV16 infection that either progressed to CIN3+ or cleared (not recorded which).

For this clone: The CDR3 end is not reached by the read, which stops 3 residues before it; the germline J gene fills it in. V usage is TRBV6-2 or TRBV6-3 and J usage is TRBJ2-1; 9 bases map to TRBD1. Per the germline V gene, CDR1 is MNHEY and CDR2 is SVGEGT. V shed 6 bases and J 4 bases; nucleotides not matched to a gene: 4. This CDR3 comprises 14 residues. The part of the CDR3 DNA that was read is TGTGCCAGCAGAAGACAGGGGGAGTACAATGAG. This sequence encodes CASRRQGEYNE. The full CDR3 protein reads CASRRQGEYNEQFF.

On this clone: The read stops 3 residues short of the end of the CDR3; the missing end is completed from the germline J gene. The V and J genes are TRBV29-1 and TRBJ2-7, with 8 bases that match TRBD1. This CDR3 has 14 residues. Unmatched junction bases numbered 7, after V lost 1 base and J lost 5 bases. CDR1 and CDR2 from the germline V gene are SQVTM and ANQGSEA. Incomplete CDR3 DNA: TGCAGCGTTGAAGGGGGCCAGGGGGCAGACGAG. Translation gives CSVEGGQGADE. The complete CDR3 reads CSVEGGQGADEQYF.

Comment on this clone: The CDR3 end lies 3 residues beyond the end of the read and is filled in from the germline J gene. The chain is built from TRBV28 and TRBJ2-1; 14 nucleotides match TRBD2. The CDR3 covers 17 residues. Germline V gene sequence: CDR1 MDHEN, CDR2 SYDVKM. The J segment lost 3 bases and the V segment lost 5 bases, leaving 6 bases of the junction unmatched. The CDR3 reads CASSPRTSGGIYNEQFF. The sequenced part of the CDR3 DNA is TGTGCCAGCAGTCCAAGGACTAGCGGGGGGATCTACAATGAG. Variable domain in full (rest from reference TRBV28 and TRBJ2-1): DVKVTQSSRYLVKRTGEKVFLECVQDMDHENMFWYRQDPGLGLRLIYFSYDVKMKEKGDIPEGYSVSREKKERFSLILESASTNQTSMYLCASSPRTSGGIYNEQFFGPGTRLTVL.

A word on this clone: The read ends 3 residues shy of where the CDR3 ends; the end is completed using the germline J gene. The chain couples TRBV24-1 to TRBJ2-5, with D maybe TRBD2 (6 bases). CDR1 KGHDR and CDR2 SFDVKD come from the germline V gene. The V gene lost 5 bases and the J gene lost 5 bases, with 11 bases spanning the gap. The CDR3 sequence is 13 residues long. CDR3 region: CATSGAAGETQYF. The CDR3 DNA, read in part, is TGTGCCACCAGTGGGGCGGCGGGGGAGACC.

As concerns this clone: The read terminates 3 residues before the CDR3 end, so the remaining end is supplied by the germline J gene. The V call is TRBV7-9, the J call TRBJ1-4; weak D call: TRBD1 (6 bases). The length of the CDR3 is 14 residues. Germline CDR1 and CDR2: SEHNR and FQNEAQ (reference sequence). V lost 6 bases and J lost 8, with 16 bases in between. The CDR3 reads CASSDPGQLEKLFF. The covered CDR3 bases are TGTGCCAGCAGTGACCCGGGACAATTGGAAAAA.

A note on this clone: The read ends 3 residues before the CDR3 terminus; that terminus is restored from the germline J gene. The chain couples TRBV2 to TRBJ2-2, with D possibly being TRBD1 (6 bases). V was shortened by 6 bases and J by 2 bases, with 10 bases between the two germline ends. The CDR3 is made up of 14 amino acids. The V gene's germline CDR1 is SNHLY and CDR2 FYNNEI. CDR3 in amino acids: CASSIQGNTGELFF. Partial CDR3 DNA: TGTGCCAGCAGCATACAGGGAAACACCGGGGAG. Looking up the rest from reference TRBV2 and TRBJ2-2 gives the full variable domain: EPEVTQTPSHQVTQMGQEVILRCVPISNHLYFYWYRQILGQKVEFLVSFYNNEISEKSEIFDDQFSVERPDGSNFTLKIRSTKLEDSAMYFCASSIQGNTGELFFGEGSRLTVL.

Comment on this clone: With the read ending 3 residues before the CDR3 end, the germline J gene is used to fill in that end. The gene calls are TRBV5-1 and TRBJ2-3; 8 bases map to TRBD2. V was pared by 0 bases and J by 0 bases, with 0 bases of the junction left unmatched. Looked up from germline, CDR1 is SGHRS and CDR2 is YFSETQ. The CDR3 spans 15 residues. The sequenced part of the CDR3 DNA is TGCGCCAGCAGCTTGGCTAGCGGGAGCACAGATACG. Its translation: CASSLASGSTDT. The full-length CDR3 reads as CASSLASGSTDTQYF.

As concerns this clone: The read is 3 residues too short to cover the CDR3 end, so that end is filled in from the germline J gene. The rearrangement joins TRBV7-6 to TRBJ2-2, with 7 bases aligning to TRBD1. V was pared by 5 bases and J by 0 bases, with 3 bases of the junction left unmatched. Germline V gene lookup returns CDR1 SGHVS and CDR2 FNYEAQ. The CDR3 sequence is 15 residues long. CDR3 DNA (partial): TGTGCCAGCAGCCTGGGACAGACGAACACCGGGGAG. Translation: CASSLGQTNTGE. The complete CDR3 reads CASSLGQTNTGELFF.

Points on this clone: The CDR3 goes on 3 residues after the read ends, and that part is filled in from the germline J gene. The rearrangement links TRBV6-1 to TRBJ2-3; D remains ambiguous. V was cut by 3 bases and J by 0 bases, with 7 bases left in between. Germline V gives CDR1 MNHNS, CDR2 SASEGT. This CDR3 is 14 amino acids long. Here the CDR3 reads CASSDSMSTDTQYF. Partial CDR3 DNA: TGTGCCAGCAGTGATAGCATGAGCACAGATACG.

As regards this clone: The DNA ends 3 residues before the CDR3 does, and the rest of the CDR3 is filled in from the germline J gene. The V call is TRBV7-8, the J call TRBJ1-5; no firm D call. The CDR3 spans 16 residues. The V and J ends lost 3 bases and 3 bases respectively, with 15 bases between them. Germline values: CDR1 SGHVS, CDR2 FQNEAQ. CDR3 amino acids: CASSLNQEVHNQPQHF. The part of the CDR3 DNA that was read is TGTGCCAGCAGCTTGAACCAGGAGGTACACAATCAGCCC.

Points on this clone: The read halts 3 residues ahead of the CDR3 end, with the missing end drawn from the germline J gene. The chain couples TRBV29-1 to TRBJ1-6; D possibly corresponds to TRBD1 (5 bases). Trimming left V 6 bases short and J 6 bases short, with 15 bases between. The CDR3 has 14 amino acids. Germline V gives CDR1 SQVTM, CDR2 ANQGSEA. The sequenced part of the CDR3 DNA is TGCAGCGTCGGCGGTCCGGACACTAATTCACCC. It translates to CSVGGPDTNSP. The full CDR3 protein is CSVGGPDTNSPLHF. Full variable domain (missing parts from reference TRBV29-1 and TRBJ1-6): SAVISQKPSRDICQRGTSLTIQCQVDSQVTMMFWYRQQPGQSLTLIATANQGSEATYESGFVIDKFPISRPNLTFSTLTVSNMSPEDSSIYLCSVGGPDTNSPLHFGNGTRLTVT.

A remark on this clone: The CDR3 end lies 3 residues beyond the end of the read and is filled in from the germline J gene. The J gene is TRBJ2-5, the V gene TRBV5-5; TRBD1 matches at 10 bases. The V segment lost 4 bases and the J segment 5 bases; nucleotides outside the gene matches: 8. The V gene's germline CDR1 is SGHKS and CDR2 YYEKEE (reference sequence). CDR3 length: 15 residues. The sequenced CDR3 bases are TGTGCCAGCAGCCTACCGGGACAGGGGTTGGAGACC. Encoded protein: CASSLPGQGLET. The CDR3 in its entirety is CASSLPGQGLETQYF.

Note on this clone: The sequenced fragment ends 3 residues before the CDR3 boundary, so the rest is inferred from the germline J gene. The V gene is TRBV25-1, the J gene TRBJ2-2, with 7 bases matching TRBD2. From germline, CDR1 is MGHDK and CDR2 SYGVNS. V dropped 10 bases and J dropped 2; count of bases not matched to a gene: 10. This CDR3 is built from 15 residues. The covered CDR3 bases are TGTGCCACCGCAGAGGTAGCGGGTAACACCGGGGAG. It translates to CATAEVAGNTGE. The CDR3 as a whole reads CATAEVAGNTGELFF.

Remarks on this clone: The read ends 3 residues early relative to the CDR3; the germline J gene fills the gap. This chain connects TRBV5-1 to TRBJ2-1; the match to TRBD2 covers 12 bases. This CDR3 contains 19 residues. V lost 2 bases, J lost 2 bases, and 11 bases stayed unmatched. Germline-derived CDR1 and CDR2 are SGHRS and YFSETQ. The CDR3 DNA, read in part, is TGCGCCAGCAGCTTAGCTCTAGCGGGGGGGCTACCCCCCTACAATGAG. Protein product: CASSLALAGGLPPYNE. The complete CDR3 sequence is CASSLALAGGLPPYNEQFF.

Concerning this clone: The read stops 3 residues short of the end of the CDR3; the missing end is completed from the germline J gene. The gene calls are TRBV6-2 or TRBV6-3 and TRBJ2-2; 7 nucleotides line up with TRBD2. The V gene end was trimmed by 5 bases and the J gene end by 2 bases; junction bases not matched to a gene: 5. The CDR3 extends over 15 amino acids. From germline, CDR1 is MNHEY and CDR2 SVGEGT. The CDR3 region is CASSLGTTNTGELFF. The covered CDR3 bases are TGTGCCAGCAGTCTCGGGACTACAAACACCGGGGAG.

In regard to this clone: The read halts 3 residues ahead of the CDR3 end, with the missing end drawn from the germline J gene. The chain combines TRBV7-8 with TRBJ2-3; TRBD2 matches at 9 bases. This CDR3 has 17 amino acids. Per the germline V gene, CDR1 is SGHVS and CDR2 is FQNEAQ. Germline trimming cut 1 base from V and 2 bases from J; bases unmatched to any gene: 7. Here the CDR3 reads CASSLVGGRAITDTQYF. The sequenced CDR3 bases are TGTGCCAGCAGCTTAGTAGGCGGGAGGGCTATCACAGATACG.

Of note for this clone: The CDR3 end is not reached by the read, which stops 3 residues before it; the germline J gene fills it in. The chain is built from TRBV7-9 and TRBJ1-2; 8 bases fit TRBD1. This CDR3 spans 13 amino acids. CDR1 is SEHNR and CDR2 is FQNEAQ in the germline V gene (reference sequence). V shed 3 bases, J shed 3 bases, and the junction held 0 bases outside the gene matches. The CDR3 spells CASSLGQDYGYTF. The part of the CDR3 DNA that was read is TGTGCCAGCAGCTTGGGACAGGACTATGGC.

In the case of this clone: The sequenced fragment ends 3 residues before the CDR3 boundary, so the rest is inferred from the germline J gene. The chain links TRBV5-1 to TRBJ2-1; 7 positions match TRBD2. In germline, CDR1 is SGHRS, CDR2 YFSETQ. This CDR3 spans 15 amino acids. V dropped 7 bases and J dropped 0; count of bases not matched to a gene: 7. The sequenced CDR3 bases are TGCGCCAGCGCCTCAAAGCGGGACTCCTACAATGAG. Translation gives CASASKRDSYNE. The CDR3 reads in full as CASASKRDSYNEQFF.

The CDR3 loop reads CASSEGLAGPQETQYF. The covered CDR3 bases are TGTGCCAGCAGTGAAGGACTAGCGGGGCCCCAAGAGACG. The rearrangement links TRBV2 to TRBJ2-3, with 11 bases identical to TRBD2. The CDR3 end lies 3 residues beyond the end of the read and is filled in from the germline J gene. The CDR3 covers 16 residues. In germline, CDR1 is SNHLY, CDR2 FYNNEI.

Of note for this clone: The read falls 3 residues short of the CDR3 end, and the missing part is taken from the germline J gene. This chain joins TRBV19 and TRBJ1-1; perhaps TRBD1 as D (6 bases). The CDR3 totals 16 residues. V lost 7 bases, J lost 5 bases, and 23 bases lay in between. Germline V lookup: CDR1 LNHDA, CDR2 SQIVND (reference sequence). The CDR3 loop reads CASTHRGGDKSTEAFF. CDR3 DNA (partial): TGTGCCAGTACCCACCGGGGGGGGGACAAGAGTACTGAA.

In the case of this clone: The read ends 3 residues early relative to the CDR3; the germline J gene fills the gap. The chain is built from TRBV7-2 and TRBJ2-5; D is undetermined. Germline loops: CDR1 SGHTA, CDR2 FQGNSA. The CDR3 has 15 residues. Trimming left V 2 bases short and J 0 bases short, with 10 bases between. CDR3 amino acids: CASSLMGWYQETQYF. The CDR3 DNA, read in part, is TGTGCCAGCAGCTTAATGGGCTGGTACCAAGAGACC.

As to this clone: At one of its ends the junction is not consistent with the germline gene, which may arise from a read error. The read gets to within 3 residues of the CDR3 end, and the germline J gene fills in the rest. This specimen includes other DNA sequences encoding the same CDR3. The V gene is TRBV2, the J gene TRBJ1-2; 7 bases fit TRBD1. Germline assignment: CDR1 SNHLY and CDR2 FYNNEI. The CDR3 spans 16 residues. The DNA read from the CDR3 is TGTGCCAGCAGTCGGACAGGTAGCATTCGGAACTACGGC. Translation gives CASSRTGSIRNYG. In full, the CDR3 is CASSRTGSIRNYGYTF.

Remarks on this clone: The read terminates 3 residues before the CDR3 end, so the remaining end is supplied by the germline J gene. The chain links TRBV30 to TRBJ2-3, with D uncertain. Deletions cut 1 base from V and 0 bases from J, with 8 bases between. CDR3 length: 14 residues. From germline, CDR1 is GTSNPN and CDR2 SVGIG (reference sequence). The CDR3 sequence: CAWSDGRSTDTQYF. The DNA read from the CDR3 is TGTGCCTGGAGTGATGGTAGAAGCACAGATACG.

Details on this clone: The sequence runs out 3 residues before the end of the CDR3; the remainder is reconstructed from the germline J gene. The chain is built from TRBV19 and TRBJ1-5, with 8 bases identical to TRBD1. This CDR3 has 15 residues. The V gene's germline CDR1 is LNHDA and CDR2 SQIVND (reference sequence). V gave up 5 bases and J gave up 6 bases; unmatched junction bases: 9. CDR3 DNA, as far as it was read: TGTGCCAGTAGTCCAGGACAGGGAGTTTTTCAGCCC. The encoded protein is CASSPGQGVFQP. The full CDR3 reads CASSPGQGVFQPQHF.